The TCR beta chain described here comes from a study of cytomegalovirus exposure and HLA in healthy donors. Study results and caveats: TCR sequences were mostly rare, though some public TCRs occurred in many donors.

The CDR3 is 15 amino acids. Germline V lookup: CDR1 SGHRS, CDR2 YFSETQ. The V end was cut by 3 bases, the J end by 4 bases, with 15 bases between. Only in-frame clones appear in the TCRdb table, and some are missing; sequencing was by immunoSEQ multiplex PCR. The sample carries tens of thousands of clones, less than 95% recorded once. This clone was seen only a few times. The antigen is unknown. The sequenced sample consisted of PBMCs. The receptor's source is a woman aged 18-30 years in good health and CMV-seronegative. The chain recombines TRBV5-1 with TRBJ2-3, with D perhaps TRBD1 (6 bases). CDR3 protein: CASSYRDTSADTQYF. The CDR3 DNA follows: TGCGCCAGCAGCTACCGGGACACCAGTGCAGATACGCAGTATTTT.